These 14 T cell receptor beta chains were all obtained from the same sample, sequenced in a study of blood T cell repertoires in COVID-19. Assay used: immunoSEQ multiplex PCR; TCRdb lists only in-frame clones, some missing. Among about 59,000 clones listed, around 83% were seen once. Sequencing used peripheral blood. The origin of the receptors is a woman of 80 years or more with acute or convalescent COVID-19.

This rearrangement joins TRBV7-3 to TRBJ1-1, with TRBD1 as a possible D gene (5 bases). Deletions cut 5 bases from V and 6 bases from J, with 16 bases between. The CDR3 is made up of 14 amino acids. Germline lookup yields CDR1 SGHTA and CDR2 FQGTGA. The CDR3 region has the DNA TGTGCCAGCAGCGCGGGACTCCTCGGGGCTGAAGCTTTCTTT. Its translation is CASSAGLLGAEAFF.

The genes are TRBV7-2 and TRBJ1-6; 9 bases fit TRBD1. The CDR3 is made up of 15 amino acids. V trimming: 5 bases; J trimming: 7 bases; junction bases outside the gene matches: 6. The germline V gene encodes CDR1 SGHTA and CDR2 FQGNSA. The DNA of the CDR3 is TGTGCCAGCAGCCTAGGGACAGGGAACAATTCACCCCTCCACTTT. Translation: CASSLGTGNNSPLHF.

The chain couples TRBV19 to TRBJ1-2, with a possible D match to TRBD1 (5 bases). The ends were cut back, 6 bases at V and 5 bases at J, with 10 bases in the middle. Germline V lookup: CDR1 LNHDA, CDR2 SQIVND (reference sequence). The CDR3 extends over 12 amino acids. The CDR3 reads CASRTDDYGYTF. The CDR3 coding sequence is TGTGCCAGTAGGACAGATGATTATGGCTACACCTTC.

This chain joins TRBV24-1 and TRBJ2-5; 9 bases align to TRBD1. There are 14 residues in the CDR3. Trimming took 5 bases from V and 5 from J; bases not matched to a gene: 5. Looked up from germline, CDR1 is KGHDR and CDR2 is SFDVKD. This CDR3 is CATSVGQGYETQYF. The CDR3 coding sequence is TGTGCCACCAGTGTGGGACAGGGATACGAGACCCAGTACTTC.

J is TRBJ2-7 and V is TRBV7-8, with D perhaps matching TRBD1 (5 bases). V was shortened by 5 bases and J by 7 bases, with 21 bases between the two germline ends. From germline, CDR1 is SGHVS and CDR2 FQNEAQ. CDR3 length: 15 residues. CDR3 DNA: TGTGCCAGCAGCGGCCCGGGCAGGGCCCAGGGAGAGCAGTACTTC. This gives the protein CASSGPGRAQGEQYF.

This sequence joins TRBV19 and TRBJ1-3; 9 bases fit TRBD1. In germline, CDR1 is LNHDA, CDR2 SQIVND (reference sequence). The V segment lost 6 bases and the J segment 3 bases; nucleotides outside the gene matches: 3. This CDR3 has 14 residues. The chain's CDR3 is CASRTGGNGNTIYF. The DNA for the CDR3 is TGTGCCAGTAGGACAGGGGGAAATGGAAACACCATATATTTT.

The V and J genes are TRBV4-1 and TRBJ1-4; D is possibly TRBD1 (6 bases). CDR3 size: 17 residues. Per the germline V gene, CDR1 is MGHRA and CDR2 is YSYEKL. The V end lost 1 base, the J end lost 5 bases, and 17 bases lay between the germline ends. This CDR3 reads CASSQVPPQGRNEKLFF. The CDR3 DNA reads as TGCGCCAGCAGCCAAGTCCCACCTCAGGGGCGAAATGAAAAACTGTTTTTT.

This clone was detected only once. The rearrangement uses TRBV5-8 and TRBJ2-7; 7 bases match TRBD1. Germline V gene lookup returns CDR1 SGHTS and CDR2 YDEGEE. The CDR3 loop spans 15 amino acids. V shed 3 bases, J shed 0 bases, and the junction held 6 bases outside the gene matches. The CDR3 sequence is CASSSGTVPSYEQYF. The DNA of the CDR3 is TGTGCCAGCAGCTCCGGGACAGTGCCCTCCTACGAGCAGTACTTC.

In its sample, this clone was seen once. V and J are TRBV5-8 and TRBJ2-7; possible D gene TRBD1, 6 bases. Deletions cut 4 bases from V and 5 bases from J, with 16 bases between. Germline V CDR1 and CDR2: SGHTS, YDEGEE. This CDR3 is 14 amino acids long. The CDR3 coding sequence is TGTGCCAGCAGCCACAGGGACCCCCGGGACGAGCAGTACTTC. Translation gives CASSHRDPRDEQYF. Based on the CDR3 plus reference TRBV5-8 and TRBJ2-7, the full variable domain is EAGVTQSPTHLIKTRGQQATLRCSPISGHTSVYWYQQALGLGLQFLLWYDEGEERNRGNFPPRFSGRQFPNYSSELNVNALELEDSALYLCASSHRDPRDEQYFGPGTRLTVT.

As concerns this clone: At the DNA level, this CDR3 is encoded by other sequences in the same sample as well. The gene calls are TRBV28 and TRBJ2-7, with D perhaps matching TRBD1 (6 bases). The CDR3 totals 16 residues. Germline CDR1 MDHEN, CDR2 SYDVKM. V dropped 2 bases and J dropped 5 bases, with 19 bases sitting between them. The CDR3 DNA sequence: TGTGCCAGCAGTTTACTCCGTTGGCTTGGGGGCCACGAGCAGTACTTC. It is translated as CASSLLRWLGGHEQYF.

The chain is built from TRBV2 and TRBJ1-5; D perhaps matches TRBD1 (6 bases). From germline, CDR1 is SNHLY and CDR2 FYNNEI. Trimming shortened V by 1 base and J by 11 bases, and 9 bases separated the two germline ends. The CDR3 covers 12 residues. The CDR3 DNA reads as TGTGCCAGCAGTGAAGGGGGGCGGGCCCAGCATTTT. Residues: CASSEGGRAQHF.

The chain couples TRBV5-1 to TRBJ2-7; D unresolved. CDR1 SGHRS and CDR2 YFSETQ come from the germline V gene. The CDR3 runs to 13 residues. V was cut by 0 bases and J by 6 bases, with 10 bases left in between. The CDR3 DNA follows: TGCGCCAGCAGCTTGGGGCAGGTGGGCGAGCAGTACTTC. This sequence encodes CASSLGQVGEQYF.

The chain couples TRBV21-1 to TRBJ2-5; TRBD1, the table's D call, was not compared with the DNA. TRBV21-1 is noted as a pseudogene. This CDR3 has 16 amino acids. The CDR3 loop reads CASSKGFDRGEETQYF. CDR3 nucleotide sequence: TGTGCCAGCAGCAAAGGTTTCGACAGGGGGGAAGAGACCCAGTACTTC.

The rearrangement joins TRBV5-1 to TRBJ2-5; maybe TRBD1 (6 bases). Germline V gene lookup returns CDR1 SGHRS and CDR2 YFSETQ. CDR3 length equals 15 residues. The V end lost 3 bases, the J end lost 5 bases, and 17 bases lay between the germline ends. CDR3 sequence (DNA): TGCGCCAGCAGCTCCGGGACCCCGAGGGGGGAGACCCAGTACTTC. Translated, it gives CASSSGTPRGETQYF.